This T cell receptor (beta chain) was identified during a study of chemoradiotherapy in HPV16-positive cancers. Study context: Candidate HPV-specific clones and shared TCR motifs came from a couple of HPV16-positive patients. Study-level points and caveats: During treatment, candidate HPV-specific clones and E7-related motifs expanded in tumor.

This table comes from immunoSEQ multiplex PCR, and its TCRdb copy is limited to in-frame clones, with some not included. This table has roughly 14,000 clones, approximately 75% appearing once. Repertoires were sampled repeatedly during chemoradiotherapy. The CDR3 covers 13 residues. V dropped 8 bases and J dropped 9 bases, with 20 bases sitting between them. Germline V gives CDR1 MNHEY, CDR2 SMNVEV (reference sequence). A few counts support this clone. Its antigen is not identified. This TCR was recovered from a human donor with HPV-associated anogenital cancer. The genes are TRBV27 and TRBJ2-7, with D perhaps matching TRBD2 (6 bases). This specimen was acquired from a patient who underwent chemoradiotherapy. The CDR3 DNA follows: TGTGCCAGCTCGACAGTTCCTCGGGGAGGGCAGTACTTC. Encoded protein: CASSTVPRGGQYF.